The 17 T cell receptor beta chains presented below share a single source sample, sequenced in a study of T-cell memory formation after mild COVID-19. TCRdb recomputed calls from the 5' RACE reads with MiXCR, one row per CDR3 protein. The profile shows hundreds of thousands of distinct CDR3 sequences, about a fifth of them singletons. Specimen: PBMCs or a T cell subset sorted from them (not recorded which). These receptors originate from an adult woman who had mild COVID-19 (a few samples of this study predate the infection). Cell type and time point are not known.

This clonotype was observed a few times. The chain has TRBV20-1 and TRBJ2-3; D is perhaps TRBD1 or TRBD2 (6 bases each). Per germline, CDR1 DFQATT and CDR2 SNEGSKA (reference sequence). V gave up 6 bases and J gave up 1 base, with 26 bases separating them. This CDR3 is 18 amino acids long. The CDR3, as DNA: TGCAGTGCCAGCCGAGGGGGGATCCTCTCGGACGGCACAGATACGCAGTATTTT. This translates into CSASRGGILSDGTDTQYF.

About this clonotype itself: This could be a read error, since a much larger clone is one nucleotide away. The V call is TRBV12-3 or TRBV12-4, the J call TRBJ1-2, with 7 positions matching TRBD1. The CDR3 length is 13 residues. CDR3 loop: CASRGGTDYGHTF. CDR3 nucleotide sequence: TGTGCCAGCAGGGGGGGGACAGACTATGGCCACACCTTC.

This clonotype has a count of ten or more. V gene TRBV30 combines with J gene TRBJ2-5, with D possibly TRBD1 on 6 matching bases. V lost 3 bases to trimming and J lost 13 bases, with 21 bases between them. The CDR3 consists of 13 residues. Germline lookup yields CDR1 GTSNPN and CDR2 SVGIG (reference sequence). CDR3 nucleotides: TGTGCCTGGAGCTTAAAGCCGGGACACCCACCGTACTTC. Translation: CAWSLKPGHPPYF.

The rearrangement uses TRBV12-3 or TRBV12-4 and TRBJ2-1; 11 nucleotides agree with TRBD2. The ends lost 10 bases at V and 3 bases at J; junction bases unmatched: 14. The CDR3 loop spans 17 amino acids. The CDR3 region is CATAGLAGGNNYNEQFF. CDR3 sequence (DNA): TGTGCCACCGCCGGGCTAGCGGGGGGAAACAACTACAATGAGCAGTTCTTC.

This clonotype has a handful of counts. The rearrangement joins TRBV13 to TRBJ2-1; 9 bases match TRBD1. V shed 5 bases, J shed 7 bases, and the junction held 9 bases outside the gene matches. This CDR3 region has 15 residues. Germline values: CDR1 PRHDT, CDR2 FYEKMQ (reference sequence). Here the CDR3 reads CASSTYRGLGNEQFF. DNA of the CDR3: TGTGCCAGCAGCACCTACAGGGGGCTCGGGAATGAGCAGTTCTTC. The variable domain in full, with the rest retrieved from reference TRBV13 and TRBJ2-1, is AAGVIQSPRHLIKEKRETATLKCYPIPRHDTVYWYQQGPGQDPQFLISFYEKMQSDKGSIPDRFSAQQFSDYHSELNMSSLELGDSALYFCASSTYRGLGNEQFFGPGTRLTVL.

CDR3 in DNA: TGCAGTGCGGCGGGAGGTAGCACAGATACGCAGTATTTT. This gives the protein CSAAGGSTDTQYF. This rearrangement joins TRBV20-1 to TRBJ2-3; 8 bases map to TRBD2. There are 13 residues in the CDR3. Germline V gene sequence: CDR1 DFQATT, CDR2 SNEGSKA (reference sequence). J lost 0 bases, V lost 6 bases, and 2 bases had no gene match.

CDR3 loop: CATSRVGGTEGYTF. The DNA for the CDR3 is TGTGCCACCAGCAGAGTTGGAGGGACGGAGGGCTACACCTTC. The chain carries TRBV15 and TRBJ1-2; TRBD1 is a possible D gene (5 bases). V was pared by 1 base and J by 8 bases, with 14 bases between. Germline CDR1 reads LNHNV; CDR2 reads YYDKDF (reference sequence). The CDR3 runs to 14 residues.

This chain connects TRBV9 to TRBJ2-7; D is perhaps TRBD2 (5 bases). CDR1 and CDR2 from the germline V gene are SGDLS and YYNGEE. Trimming stripped 3 bases from V and 4 bases from J, with 17 bases between. CDR3 length equals 15 residues. The CDR3 DNA reads as TGTGCCAGCAGCGCGAGGGTGGACGGTTCGTACGAGCAGTACTTC. It encodes CASSARVDGSYEQYF.

V usage is TRBV5-1 and J usage is TRBJ1-2, with 8 nucleotides matching TRBD1. Trimming removed 5 bases from V and 3 bases from J; junction bases left unmatched: 6. Germline-derived CDR1 and CDR2 are SGHRS and YFSETQ. The CDR3 sequence is 14 residues long. The DNA for the CDR3 is TGCGCCAGCAGAGACGGACAGGGCCACTATGGCTACACCTTC. It yields the protein CASRDGQGHYGYTF.

The CDR3, as DNA: TGTGCCAGCAGCCAAACGGGGGGGCGTGAGACCCAGTACTTC. Translated: CASSQTGGRETQYF. The chain uses TRBV3-1 and TRBJ2-5; 8 nucleotides align to TRBD2. Trimming at V came to 2 bases and at J to 5 bases, leaving 4 bases not matched to a gene. CDR1 and CDR2 (germline): LGHDT, YNNKEL (reference sequence). The CDR3 has 14 amino acids.

In its sample, this clonotype was seen a few times. V usage is TRBV18 and J usage is TRBJ1-1; 7 positions match TRBD1. CDR3 length: 16 amino acids. Germline V CDR1 and CDR2: KGHSH, LQKENI. The trim removed 1 base at V and 1 base at J, leaving 6 bases unmatched. The CDR3, as DNA: TGTGCCAGCTCACCACGGGGAGGGGGCAGGAACACTGAAGCTTTCTTT. Protein sequence: CASSPRGGGRNTEAFF.

This sequence joins TRBV9 and TRBJ2-7; perhaps TRBD1 as D (7 bases). The CDR3 runs 16 residues. V lost 0 bases and J 7 bases, leaving 20 bases between the germline ends. Germline V gene data show CDR1 as SGDLS and CDR2 as YYNGEE. Written as DNA, the CDR3 is TGTGCCAGCAGCGTAGACCCGAGGAGGGGGCCTAGTGAGCAGTACTTC. This codes for CASSVDPRRGPSEQYF.

This clonotype was found a few times. The chain is built from TRBV12-3 or TRBV12-4 and TRBJ2-1; 10 bases map to TRBD1. V lost 2 bases to trimming and J lost 9 bases; unmatched junction nucleotides: 4. This CDR3 has 14 residues. The CDR3 loop is CASSLRDRGPEQFF. The CDR3, as DNA: TGTGCCAGCAGTTTACGGGACAGGGGTCCTGAGCAGTTCTTC.

In this sample, this clonotype turned up a few times. The chain recombines TRBV5-5 with TRBJ2-7, with a weak D call TRBD1 (6 bases). V gave up 0 bases and J gave up 0 bases, with 13 bases separating them. CDR1 and CDR2 (germline): SGHKS, YYEKEE (reference sequence). The CDR3 extends over 16 amino acids. The CDR3 DNA reads as TGTGCCAGCAGCTTGGATGTGGGGGCTGCCTCCTACGAGCAGTACTTC. It encodes CASSLDVGAASYEQYF.

This clonotype was seen a handful of times. Written as DNA, the CDR3 is TGTGCCTGGAGTCCAACGAGACAGACCGCTTTCTTT. Amino acid sequence: CAWSPTRQTAFF. The J gene is TRBJ1-1, the V gene TRBV30; D perhaps matches TRBD1 (5 bases). Trimming cost V 2 bases and J 11 bases, with 15 bases left between them. Germline V lookup: CDR1 GTSNPN, CDR2 SVGIG (reference sequence). The CDR3 length is 12 residues.

The chain combines TRBV20-1 with TRBJ2-3; 7 bases are a match to TRBD2. Trimming cost V 6 bases and J 2 bases; bases outside gene matches: 5. Germline V gene sequence: CDR1 DFQATT, CDR2 SNEGSKA (reference sequence). The CDR3 contains 13 residues. CDR3 protein: CSAGGGDTDTQYF. The DNA of the CDR3 is TGCAGTGCGGGCGGGGGAGACACAGATACGCAGTATTTT.

This clonotype was counted between two and nine times. The chain uses TRBV5-1 and TRBJ1-1; D not resolved. The CDR3 sequence is 16 residues long. Germline V gives CDR1 SGHRS, CDR2 YFSETQ. The germline V and J ends were trimmed by 2 bases and 0 bases, with 14 bases remaining between them. CDR3 loop: CASSLERVFMNTEAFF. CDR3 coding DNA: TGCGCCAGCAGCTTAGAAAGAGTATTCATGAACACTGAAGCTTTCTTT.